Sequencing of this T cell receptor (beta chain) was carried out in a study of blood T cell repertoires in COVID-19. Across the study: Samples taken during acute and convalescent COVID-19 were collected in the United States, Italy and Spain. Nucleic acid was either cDNA or gDNA, and it came from T cells, B-cell-depleted T cells, or PBMCs.

Authors' analysis steps: Nucleated cell number was recorded as an estimate derived from reference gene primer amplification. Profiling relied on immunoSEQ multiplex PCR, and the TCRdb table lists in-frame clones only, not all of them. That table gives V, J and clone size, and the DNA gave D and trimming. The data hold tens of thousands of clones, with approximately 86% observed a single time. V lost 4 bases to trimming and J lost 3 bases, with 7 bases between them. Germline-derived CDR1 and CDR2 are MNHEY and SVGAGI. This CDR3 is built from 13 residues. This clonotype was obtained from a man aged 65 to 79 with acute or convalescent COVID-19. Material: peripheral blood. This chain uses TRBV6-5 with TRBJ1-3; D gene unclear. This CDR3 is CASSFLFGNTIYF. The DNA of the CDR3 is TGTGCCAGCAGTTTCCTCTTTGGAAACACCATATATTTT.